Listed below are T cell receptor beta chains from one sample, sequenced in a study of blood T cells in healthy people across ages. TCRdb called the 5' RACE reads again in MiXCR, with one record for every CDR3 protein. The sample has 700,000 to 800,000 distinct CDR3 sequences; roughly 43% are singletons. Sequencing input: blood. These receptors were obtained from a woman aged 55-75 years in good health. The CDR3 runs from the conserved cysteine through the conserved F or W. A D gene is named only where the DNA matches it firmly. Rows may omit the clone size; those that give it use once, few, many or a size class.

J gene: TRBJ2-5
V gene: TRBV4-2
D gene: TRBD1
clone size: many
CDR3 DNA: TGTGCCAGCAGCCAAAGACAGGGCCCAGGGGAAGAGACCCAGTACTTC
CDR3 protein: CASSQRQGPGEETQYF

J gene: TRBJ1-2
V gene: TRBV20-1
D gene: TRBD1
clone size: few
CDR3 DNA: TGCAGTGCCCCCCCGACAGGGATGTTGGACTATGGCTACACCTTC
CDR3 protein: CSAPPTGMLDYGYTF

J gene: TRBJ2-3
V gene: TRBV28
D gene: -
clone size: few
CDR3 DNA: TGTGCCAACAAGGACAGCTCCACAGATACGCAGTATTTT
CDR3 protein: CANKDSSTDTQYF

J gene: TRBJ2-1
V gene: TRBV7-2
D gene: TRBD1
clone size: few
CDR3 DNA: TGTGCCAGCAGATGGACAGGGGGAGACTCCTACAATGAGCAGTTCTTC
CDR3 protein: CASRWTGGDSYNEQFF

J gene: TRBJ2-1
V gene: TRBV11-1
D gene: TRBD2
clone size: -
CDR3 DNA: TGTGCCAGCAGCTCCTCACGGGAGGCCCAGTTCTTC
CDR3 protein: CASSSSREAQFF

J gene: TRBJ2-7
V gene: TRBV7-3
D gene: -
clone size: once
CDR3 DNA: TGTGCCAGCAGCTTAACGACGGGGGTTTACAATGAGCAGTACTTC
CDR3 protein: CASSLTTGVYNEQYF

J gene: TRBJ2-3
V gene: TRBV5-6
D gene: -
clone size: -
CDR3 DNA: TGTGCCAGCAGCTTTTCTAGCAGATTTAGCACAGATACGCAGTATTTT
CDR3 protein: CASSFSSRFSTDTQYF

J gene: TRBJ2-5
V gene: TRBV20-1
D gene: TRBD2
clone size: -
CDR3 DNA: TGCAGTGCTAGCACGGGAGGGCAAGAGACCCAGTACTTC
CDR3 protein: CSASTGGQETQYF

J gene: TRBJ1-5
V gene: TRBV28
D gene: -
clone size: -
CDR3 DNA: TGTGCCAGCACCCCTGAGTGGGGGAATCAGCCCCAGCATTTT
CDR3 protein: CASTPEWGNQPQHF

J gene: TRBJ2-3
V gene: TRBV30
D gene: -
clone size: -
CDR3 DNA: TGTGCCTGGAGGGCTACCAGGGGTTGGGGCACAGATACGCAGTATTTT
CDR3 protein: CAWRATRGWGTDTQYF

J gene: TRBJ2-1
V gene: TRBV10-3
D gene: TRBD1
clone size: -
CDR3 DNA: TGTGCCATAGTATCCGGGACAGGGAACAATGAGCAGTTCTTC
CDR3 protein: CAIVSGTGNNEQFF

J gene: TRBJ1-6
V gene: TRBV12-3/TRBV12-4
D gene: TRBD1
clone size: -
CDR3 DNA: TGTGCCAGCAGTCCCTTACGGACAGGAACTAATTCACCCCTCCACTTT
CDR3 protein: CASSPLRTGTNSPLHF

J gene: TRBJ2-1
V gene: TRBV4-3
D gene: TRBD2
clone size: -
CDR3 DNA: TGCGCCAGCAGCCAAGATCGCACTTGCGCGGGAGGTGAGCAGTTCTTC
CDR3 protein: CASSQDRTCAGGEQFF

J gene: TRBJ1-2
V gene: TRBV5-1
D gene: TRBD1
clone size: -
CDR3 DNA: TGCGCCAGCAGCTGGTCCGGGACAGGGGGCAACTATGGCTACACCTTC
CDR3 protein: CASSWSGTGGNYGYTF

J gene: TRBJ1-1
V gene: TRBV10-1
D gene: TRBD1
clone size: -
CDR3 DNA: TGCGCCAGCAGTACTCAGGGGGCAACTGAAGCTTTCTTT
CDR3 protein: CASSTQGATEAFF

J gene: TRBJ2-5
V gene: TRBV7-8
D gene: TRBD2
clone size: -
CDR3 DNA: TGTGCCAGCAGCTCACCTTATCCGGGGGGTGGGGTAGAGACCCAGTACTTC
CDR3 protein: CASSSPYPGGGVETQYF

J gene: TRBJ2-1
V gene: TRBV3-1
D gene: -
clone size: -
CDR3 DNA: TGTGCCAGCAGCCGCTTAGGGGGGGTAAACAATGAGCAGTTCTTC
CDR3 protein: CASSRLGGVNNEQFF

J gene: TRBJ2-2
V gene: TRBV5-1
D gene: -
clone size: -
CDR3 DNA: TGCGCCAGCAGCTTGGCGGCTACCACCGGGGAGCTGTTTTTT
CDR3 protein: CASSLAATTGELFF

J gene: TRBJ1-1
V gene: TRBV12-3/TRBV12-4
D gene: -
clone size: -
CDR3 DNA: TGTGCCAGCAGTTTGGATCGAGGGGGAGCTTTCTTT
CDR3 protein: CASSLDRGGAFF

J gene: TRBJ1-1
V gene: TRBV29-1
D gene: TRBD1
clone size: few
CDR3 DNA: TGCAGCGTTCCACAGGGGGCTTACCCTGAAGCTTTCTTT
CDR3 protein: CSVPQGAYPEAFF

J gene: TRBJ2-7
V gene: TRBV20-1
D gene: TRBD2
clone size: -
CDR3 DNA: TGCAGTGCTAGGGATCCGGGACTAGCGGATTACGAGCAGTACTTC
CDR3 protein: CSARDPGLADYEQYF

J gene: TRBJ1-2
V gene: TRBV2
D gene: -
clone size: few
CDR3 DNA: TGTGCCAGCAGTGAACAAGGGTTTGCCTACACCTTC
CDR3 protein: CASSEQGFAYTF

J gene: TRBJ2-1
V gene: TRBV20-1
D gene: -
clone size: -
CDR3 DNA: TGCAGTGCTAGGACTAGTGACCGAGGAGTGGATGAGCAGTTCTTC
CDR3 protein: CSARTSDRGVDEQFF

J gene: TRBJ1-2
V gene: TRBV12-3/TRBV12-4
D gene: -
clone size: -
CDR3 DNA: TGTGCCAGCAGCCTGGTAGGGTCGGACGGCTACACCTTC
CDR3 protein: CASSLVGSDGYTF

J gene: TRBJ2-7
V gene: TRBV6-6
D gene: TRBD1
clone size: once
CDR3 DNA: TGTGCCAGCGGGACAGCGACCTACGAGCAGTACTTC
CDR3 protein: CASGTATYEQYF

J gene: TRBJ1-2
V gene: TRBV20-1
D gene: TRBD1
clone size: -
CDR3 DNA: TGCAGTGCCCTAGAGACAGGGAACTATGGCTACACCTTC
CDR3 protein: CSALETGNYGYTF

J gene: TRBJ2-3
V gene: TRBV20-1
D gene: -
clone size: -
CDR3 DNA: TGCAGTGCTAGAGATAGGCCTAGCCTAAGCTTCACAGATACGCAGTATTTT
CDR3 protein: CSARDRPSLSFTDTQYF

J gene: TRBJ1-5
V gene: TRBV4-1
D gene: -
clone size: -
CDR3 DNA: TGCGCCAGCAGCCAAGGGTGGGACAATCAGCCCCAGCATTTT
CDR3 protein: CASSQGWDNQPQHF

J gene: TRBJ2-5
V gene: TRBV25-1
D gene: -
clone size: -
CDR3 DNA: TGTGCCAGCAGTGAAGCAGGACCGACCCAGTACTTC
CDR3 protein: CASSEAGPTQYF

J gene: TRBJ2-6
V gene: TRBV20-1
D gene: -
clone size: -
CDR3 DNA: TGCAGTGCTACAGACGCCTCTGGGGCCAGCGTCCTGACTTTC
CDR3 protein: CSATDASGASVLTF

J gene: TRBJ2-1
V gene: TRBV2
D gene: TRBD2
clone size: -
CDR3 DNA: TGTGCCAGCAGTGCGACTAGCGGGAGACAGTTCTTC
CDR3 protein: CASSATSGRQFF

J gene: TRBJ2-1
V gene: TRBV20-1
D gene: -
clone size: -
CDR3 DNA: TGCAGTGCTGGGGGGTTGCAGGGAGAGGCCTACAATGAGCAGTTCTTC
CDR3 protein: CSAGGLQGEAYNEQFF

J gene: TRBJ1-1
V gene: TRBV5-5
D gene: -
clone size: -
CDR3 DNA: TGTGCCAGCAGCGTCTCACTCTGGGAGCGGGTAAAAACTGAAGCTTTCTTT
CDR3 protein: CASSVSLWERVKTEAFF

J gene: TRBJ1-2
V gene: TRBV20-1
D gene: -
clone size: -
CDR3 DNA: TGCAGTGCTAGAGGACTCGGGCGGATTAACTATGGCTACACCTTC
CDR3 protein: CSARGLGRINYGYTF

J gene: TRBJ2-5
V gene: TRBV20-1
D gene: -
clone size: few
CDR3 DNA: TGCAGTGCTAGAGGGCTAGCGCCGGAGACCCAGTACTTC
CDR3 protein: CSARGLAPETQYF

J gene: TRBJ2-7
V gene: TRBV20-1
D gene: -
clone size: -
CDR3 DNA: TGCAGTGCCCGGGAGGAGCAGTACTTC
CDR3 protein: CSAREEQYF

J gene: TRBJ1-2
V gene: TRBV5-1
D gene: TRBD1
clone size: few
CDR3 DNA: TGCGCCAGCAGCTTGGTTGCACAGGGGAGCGGCTACACCTTC
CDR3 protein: CASSLVAQGSGYTF

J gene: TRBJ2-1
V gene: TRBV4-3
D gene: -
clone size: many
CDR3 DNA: TGCGCCAGCAGCCAAACCGCGGAGGGCCCCTACAATGAGCAGTTCTTC
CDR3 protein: CASSQTAEGPYNEQFF

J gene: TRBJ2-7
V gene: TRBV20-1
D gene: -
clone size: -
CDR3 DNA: TGCAGTGCCCGGTGGGCTACAACCTACGAGCAGTACTTC
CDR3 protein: CSARWATTYEQYF

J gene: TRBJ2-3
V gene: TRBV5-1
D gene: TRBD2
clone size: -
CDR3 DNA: TGCGCCAGCAGCTTGGCCGCTAGCGGGGGGTTCAGCACAGATACGCAGTATTTT
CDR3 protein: CASSLAASGGFSTDTQYF

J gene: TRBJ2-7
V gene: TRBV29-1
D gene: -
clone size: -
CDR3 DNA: TGCAGCGCTGGTCACGAGAACGAGCAGTACTTC
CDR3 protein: CSAGHENEQYF